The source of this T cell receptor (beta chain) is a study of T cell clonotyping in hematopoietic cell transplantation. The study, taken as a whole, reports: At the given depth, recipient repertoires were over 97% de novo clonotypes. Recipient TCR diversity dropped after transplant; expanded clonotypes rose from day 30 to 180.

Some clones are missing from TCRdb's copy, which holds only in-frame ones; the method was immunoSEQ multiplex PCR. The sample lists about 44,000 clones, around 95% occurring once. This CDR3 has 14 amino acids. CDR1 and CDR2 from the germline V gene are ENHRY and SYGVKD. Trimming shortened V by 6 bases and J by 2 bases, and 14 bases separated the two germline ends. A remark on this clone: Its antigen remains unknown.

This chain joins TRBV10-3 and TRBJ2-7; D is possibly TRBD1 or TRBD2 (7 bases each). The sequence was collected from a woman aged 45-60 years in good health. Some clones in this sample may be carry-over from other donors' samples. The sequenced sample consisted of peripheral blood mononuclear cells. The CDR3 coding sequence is TGTGCCATCAGCCCGACAGGGACTACCTACGAGCAGTACTTC. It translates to CAISPTGTTYEQYF.